This TCR beta chain originates from a study of blood T cells in healthy people across ages. A second PCR of roughly 7 to 11 cycles used a sample-barcoded 5' primer and a J-beta primer mix. A template-switch adaptor containing 12 random nucleotides labeled each cDNA molecule. One entry per CDR3 protein results from TCRdb running MiXCR on the 5' RACE reads. This sample has more than 1 million distinct CDR3 sequences, with 40% to 50% found just once. Whole-study results and caveats: For the donors, CMV status was unknown and possibly confounded expanded clonotype changes.

The study isolated at least 7 million PBMCs from each sample. Per sample, no less than 5 micrograms of total RNA were extracted. This clonotype was seen many times. As yet, its antigen is unknown. At one end, the junction sequence differs from germline, possibly due to a read error. Germline V gene data show CDR1 as DFQATT and CDR2 as SNEGSKA (reference sequence). The CDR3 length is 14 residues. The source is a woman aged 55-69 years in good health. The chain joins TRBV20-1 to TRBJ2-1; D perhaps matches TRBD2 (7 bases). Sequencing was carried out using blood. The CDR3: CSARGGGNYNEQFF. The CDR3 DNA reads TGCAGTGCCAGAGGGGGAGGGAACTACAATGAGCAGTTCTTC.